In its sample, the clone carrying this T cell receptor (beta chain) was seen a few times. The source of the sample is a study of T-cell reconstitution after alpha-beta-depleted transplantation in children. A TCRbeta library incorporating unique molecular identifiers was prepared. TCRdb processed the PCR reads anew with MiXCR; each CDR3 protein has one entry. Here the sample spans 95,000 to 150,000 distinct CDR3 sequences, under 25% being singletons. The J segment lost 4 bases and the V segment lost 11 bases, leaving 9 bases of the junction unmatched. The germline gives CDR1 MNHNS, CDR2 SASEGT. This CDR3 spans 13 amino acids.

The receptor's source is a male patient between 2 and 15 years old who had a stem cell transplant for chronic granulomatous disease, so the T cells may come from the graft donor. The sequencing used PBMCs, mostly from graft donor cells, collected 180 days after TCRalphabeta/CD19-depleted stem cell transplant. This chain uses TRBV6-1 with TRBJ2-5; 8 positions match TRBD1. CDR3 in amino acids: CASQTGGRETQYF. CDR3 in DNA: TGTGCCTCCCAAACAGGGGGTAGAGAGACCCAGTACTTC.